Listed below are T cell receptor beta chains from one sample, sequenced in a study of T cells expressing NK-cell markers. One entry per CDR3 protein, without DNA, is what TCRdb gives after re-calling the 5' RACE reads. The ten top clones account for 4% to 4.5%, within a sample of about 260,000 distinct CDR3 sequences. Sequenced: blood T cells: a sorted CD56 or NKG2C T cell subset, CD4+ or CD8+ T cells, or bulk PBMC T cells (not recorded which). These TCRs come from a woman between 18 and 70 years old in good health. Both conserved end residues are part of each CDR3. The order of the fields is J gene, V gene, CDR3 protein.

j_call: TRBJ1-5; v_call: TRBV7-2; cdr3_aa: CASSPDRNQPQHF
j_call: TRBJ1-3; v_call: TRBV3-1; cdr3_aa: CASSQESRPGNTIYF
j_call: TRBJ2-7; v_call: TRBV5-1; cdr3_aa: CASSPQGDEQYF
j_call: TRBJ1-2; v_call: TRBV15; cdr3_aa: CATSTQTRGLYYGYTF
j_call: TRBJ2-2; v_call: TRBV12-3/TRBV12-4; cdr3_aa: CASSLGQANTGELFF
j_call: TRBJ2-4; v_call: TRBV5-1; cdr3_aa: CASSSTWTGPNIQYF
j_call: TRBJ2-1; v_call: TRBV11-2; cdr3_aa: CASSLDGLGYNEQFF
j_call: TRBJ2-2; v_call: TRBV12-3/TRBV12-4; cdr3_aa: CASSGYTGELFF
j_call: TRBJ2-7; v_call: TRBV5-8; cdr3_aa: CASSRKVFLSYEQYF
j_call: TRBJ1-2; v_call: TRBV7-2; cdr3_aa: CASSRDRGGGYGYTF
j_call: TRBJ2-1; v_call: TRBV6-1; cdr3_aa: CASSGTSGRHEQFF
j_call: TRBJ1-5; v_call: TRBV5-5; cdr3_aa: CASTPSLQSQPQHF
j_call: TRBJ2-1; v_call: TRBV12-3/TRBV12-4; cdr3_aa: CASSFRLAGGPNEQFF
j_call: TRBJ2-3; v_call: TRBV20-1; cdr3_aa: CSVRFGDTQYF
j_call: TRBJ2-7; v_call: TRBV20-1; cdr3_aa: CSARGTGGSPEQYF